This T cell receptor beta chain was found in a study of siplizumab effects on memory and regulatory T cells. Study-wide findings and caveats: Roughly 75-96% of dividing CD4+ or CD8+ clones were without an attributable naive or memory phenotype. Relative to controls at 26.9%, mappable alloreactive CD4+ clones exhibited a mean Treg-derived proportion of approximately 70% with siplizumab.

Germline V gene sequence: CDR1 GTSNPN, CDR2 SVGIG (reference sequence). V lost 2 bases to trimming and J lost 6 bases, with 13 bases between them. The CDR3 runs to 13 residues. Every sample had about 9.3 x 10^4 of its TCR templates assayed. The protocol was immunoSEQ multiplex PCR, while the TCRdb copy is restricted to in-frame clones and leaves out a portion. This sample yields 99,000 or so clones, of which approximately 94% are seen a single time; approximately 0.32% belongs to the top ten. As concerns this clone: The antigen is not known.

The chain is built from TRBV30 and TRBJ1-2; a weak D match, TRBD1 (6 bases). Sequencing was performed on CD4+ T cells sorted from blood. This receptor was taken from a human donor in good health. The CDR3 sequence: CAWSRGGRDGYTF. Written as DNA, the CDR3 is TGTGCCTGGAGTCGAGGGGGGCGGGATGGCTACACCTTC.